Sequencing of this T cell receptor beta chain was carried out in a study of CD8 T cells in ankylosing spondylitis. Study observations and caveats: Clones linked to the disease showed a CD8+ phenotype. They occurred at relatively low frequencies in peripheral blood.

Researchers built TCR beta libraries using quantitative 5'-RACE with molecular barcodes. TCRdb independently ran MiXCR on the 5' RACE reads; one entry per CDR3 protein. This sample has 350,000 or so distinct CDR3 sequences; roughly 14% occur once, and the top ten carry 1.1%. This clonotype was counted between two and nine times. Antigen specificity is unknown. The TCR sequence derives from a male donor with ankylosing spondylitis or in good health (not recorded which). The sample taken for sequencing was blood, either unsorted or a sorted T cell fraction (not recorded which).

As DNA, the CDR3 is TGTGCCAGCAAAGGCCTCGGGTACTATGGCTACACCTTC. Translating gives CASKGLGYYGYTF. V is TRBV2 and J is TRBJ1-2; D call uncertain. V gave up 7 bases and J gave up 3 bases, with 12 bases separating them. This CDR3 has 13 residues. Germline V gene sequence: CDR1 SNHLY, CDR2 FYNNEI.